The sequence of this T cell receptor beta chain was determined in a study of Graves' ophthalmopathy and Graves' hyperthyroidism. Study summary: Calling hyperthyroidism stable required that no ophthalmopathy show up within 18 months of follow-up. Study-level findings and limits: Ophthalmopathy progression predictions by the model showed around 72% specificity and 60% to 71% sensitivity. The authors also found most expanded thyroid clonotypes above 0.001 frequency in blood.

Newly diagnosed hyperthyroidism donors, aged 18 to 65, duration under 2 months. Amplifying from RNA transcripts, the study obtained TCR beta CDR3 regions. In the first round, RT-PCR was carried out with HTBI primers, and a multiplex PCR formed the second round. TCRdb analysed the multiplex PCR reads with MiXCR anew, one entry per CDR3 protein. This table holds about 1.1 million distinct CDR3 sequences, less than 45% found once. CDR1 SQVTM and CDR2 ANQGSEA come from the germline V gene. The CDR3 totals 12 residues. Trimming at V came to 3 bases and at J to 2 bases, leaving 0 bases not matched to a gene. This clonotype was counted ten times or more. The antigen is not known.

The chain combines TRBV29-1 with TRBJ2-7; TRBD1 matches 8 bases. The sequenced sample was peripheral blood or thyroid tissue (not recorded which). The sequence came from an adult man with Graves' hyperthyroidism. CDR3 sequence (DNA): TGCAGCGTTGAGGGACAGGCCTACGAGCAGTACTTC. It encodes CSVEGQAYEQYF.